This TCR beta chain originates from a study of blood T cell repertoires in COVID-19. V was pared by 1 base and J by 2 bases, with 4 bases between. The V gene's germline CDR1 is SGHDT and CDR2 YYEEEE. This CDR3 is 13 amino acids long. In the authors' workflow: Amplified reference gene primers provided the basis for estimating nucleated cell counts. Generated by immunoSEQ multiplex PCR, the TCRdb table keeps only in-frame clones and is missing some. V and J calls and clone size are copied from that table; D and trimming were computed from the DNA. The sample lists roughly 110,000 clones; roughly nine tenths were seen once. This clone was seen just once.

This sequence originates from a man aged 35-49 years with active or convalescent COVID-19. The chain employs TRBV5-6 and TRBJ1-5; D is unclear. Sequencing input: peripheral blood. The CDR3 nucleotides read TGTGCCAGCAGCTTGTCTGGCAATCAGCCCCAGCATTTT. Its protein product is CASSLSGNQPQHF.